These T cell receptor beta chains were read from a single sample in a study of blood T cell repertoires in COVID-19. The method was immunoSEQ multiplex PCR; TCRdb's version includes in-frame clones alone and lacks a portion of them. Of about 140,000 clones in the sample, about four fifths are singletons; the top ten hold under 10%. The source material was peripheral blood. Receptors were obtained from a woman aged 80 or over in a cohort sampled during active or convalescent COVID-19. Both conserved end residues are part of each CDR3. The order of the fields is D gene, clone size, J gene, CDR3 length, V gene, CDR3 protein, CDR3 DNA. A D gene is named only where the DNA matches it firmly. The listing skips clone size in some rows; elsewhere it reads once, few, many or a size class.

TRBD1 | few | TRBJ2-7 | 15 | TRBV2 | CASSIRDRGNDEQYF | TGTGCCAGCAGTATCCGGGACAGGGGAAACGACGAGCAGTACTTC
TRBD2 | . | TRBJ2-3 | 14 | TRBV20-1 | CSASPGGSTDTQYF | TGCAGTGCTAGTCCCGGGGGGAGCACAGATACGCAGTATTTT
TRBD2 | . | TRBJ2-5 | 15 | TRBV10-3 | CAISPTSGGQETQYF | TGTGCCATCAGCCCGACTAGCGGGGGACAAGAGACCCAGTACTTC
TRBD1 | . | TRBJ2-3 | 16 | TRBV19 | CASKSQGATGADTQYF | TGTGCCAGTAAGAGTCAGGGGGCGACGGGGGCAGATACGCAGTATTTT
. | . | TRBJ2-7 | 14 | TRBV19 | CASSPGISSYEQYF | TGTGCCAGTAGTCCAGGGATAAGCTCCTACGAGCAGTACTTC
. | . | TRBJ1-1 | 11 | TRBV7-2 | CASSSYTEAFF | TGTGCCAGCAGCTCTTATACTGAAGCTTTCTTT
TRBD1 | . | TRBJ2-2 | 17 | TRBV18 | CASSPYSDRANTGELFF | TGTGCCAGCTCACCCTATAGTGACAGGGCGAACACCGGGGAGCTGTTTTTT
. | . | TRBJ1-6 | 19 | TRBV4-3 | CASSQEGDFLSSYNSPLHF | TGCGCCAGCAGCCAAGAGGGGGACTTCCTGAGCTCCTATAATTCACCCCTCCACTTT
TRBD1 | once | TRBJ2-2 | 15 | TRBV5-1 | CASSLEGTGYGELFF | TGCGCCAGCAGCTTGGAAGGGACAGGGTACGGGGAGCTGTTTTTT
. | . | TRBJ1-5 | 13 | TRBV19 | CASSQQGNQPQHF | TGTGCCAGTAGTCAACAGGGAAATCAGCCCCAGCATTTT
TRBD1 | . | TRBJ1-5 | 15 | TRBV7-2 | CASSQRTGRNQPQHF | TGTGCCAGCAGCCAAAGGACAGGGCGCAATCAGCCCCAGCATTTT
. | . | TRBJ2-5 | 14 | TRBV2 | CASRETGLKETQYF | TGTGCCAGCAGGGAGACAGGATTGAAAGAGACCCAGTACTTC
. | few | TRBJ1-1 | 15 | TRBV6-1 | CASSEISGGNTEAFF | TGTGCCAGCAGTGAAATTTCGGGGGGGAACACTGAAGCTTTCTTT
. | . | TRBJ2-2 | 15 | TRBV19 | CASTNNPLDAGELFF | TGTGCCAGTACCAATAACCCGCTAGATGCCGGGGAGCTGTTTTTT
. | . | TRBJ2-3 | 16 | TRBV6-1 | CASSESAGFSTDTQYF | TGTGCCAGCAGTGAAAGCGCGGGCTTTAGCACAGATACGCAGTATTTT
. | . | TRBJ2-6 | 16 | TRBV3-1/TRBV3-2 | CASNSVAVSGANVLTF | TGTGCCAGCAACTCGGTAGCGGTCTCTGGGGCCAACGTCCTGACTTTC
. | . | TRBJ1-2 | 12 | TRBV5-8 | CASSSRVGGYTF | TGTGCCAGCAGCTCCAGGGTGGGGGGCTACACCTTC
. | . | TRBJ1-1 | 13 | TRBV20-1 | CSASGDIYVEAFF | TGCAGTGCTAGTGGGGACATCTACGTCGAGGCTTTCTTT
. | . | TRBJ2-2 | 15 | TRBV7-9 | CASSLKGGDTGELFF | TGTGCCAGCAGCTTAAAAGGGGGAGACACCGGGGAGCTGTTTTTT
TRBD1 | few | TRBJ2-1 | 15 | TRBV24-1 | CATSDPDRVLNEQFF | TGTGCCACCAGTGATCCGGACAGGGTTCTCAATGAGCAGTTCTTC
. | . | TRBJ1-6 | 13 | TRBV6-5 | CASSRPGESPLHF | TGTGCCAGCAGTCGGCCAGGGGAATCACCCCTCCACTTT
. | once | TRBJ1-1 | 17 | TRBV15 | CATSRSPSGSMNTEAFF | TGTGCCACCAGCAGAAGTCCTTCAGGATCAATGAACACTGAAGCTTTCTTT
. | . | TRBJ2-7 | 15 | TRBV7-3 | CASSVWGGPPYEQYF | TGTGCCAGCAGCGTTTGGGGGGGGCCGCCCTACGAGCAGTACTTC
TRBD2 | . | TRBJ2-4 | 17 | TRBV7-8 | CASSPGGTSGAKNIQYF | TGTGCCAGCAGCCCGGGGGGGACTAGCGGGGCCAAAAACATTCAGTACTTC
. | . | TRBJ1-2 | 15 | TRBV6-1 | CASSELASMGDGYTF | TGTGCCAGCAGTGAACTAGCCTCGATGGGCGACGGCTACACCTTC
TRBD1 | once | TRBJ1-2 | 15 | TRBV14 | CASSTYRGTNYGYTF | TGTGCCAGCAGCACATACAGGGGTACTAACTATGGCTACACCTTC
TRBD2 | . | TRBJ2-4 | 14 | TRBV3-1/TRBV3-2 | CASSQSGGGNIQYF | TGTGCCAGCAGCCAAAGCGGGGGGGGTAACATTCAGTACTTC
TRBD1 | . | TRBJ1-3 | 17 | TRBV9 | CASSVVDRGLSGNTIYF | TGTGCCAGCAGCGTAGTAGACAGGGGGCTTTCTGGAAACACCATATATTTT
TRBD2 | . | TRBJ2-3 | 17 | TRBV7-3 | CASSLMSSGWKADTQYF | TGTGCCAGCAGCTTAATGTCTAGCGGGTGGAAAGCAGATACGCAGTATTTT
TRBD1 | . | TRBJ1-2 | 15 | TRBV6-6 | CASSYQGTGDYGYTF | TGTGCCAGCAGTTACCAAGGGACAGGGGATTATGGCTACACCTTC
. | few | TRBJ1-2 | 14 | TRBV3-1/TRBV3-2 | CASSQDSGSYGYTF | TGTGCCAGCAGCCAAGATTCGGGGAGCTATGGCTACACCTTC